The 21 T cell receptor beta chains below were found in one sample sequenced in a study of blood T cell repertoires in COVID-19. Repertoires were generated with immunoSEQ multiplex PCR, while TCRdb's copy carries only in-frame clones and drops some. The top ten hold less than 9% of the sample, which has approximately 80,000 clones, about nine tenths seen once. The material sequenced was peripheral blood. The receptors stem from a woman older than 75 with acute or convalescent COVID-19.

The rearrangement links TRBV6-6 to TRBJ2-3, with TRBD2 matching 8 bases. The CDR3 has 16 amino acids. The germline CDR1 and CDR2 sequences are MNHNY and SVGAGI (reference sequence). The ends lost 5 bases at V and 1 base at J; junction bases unmatched: 8. DNA of the CDR3: TGTGCCAGCAGTGGAATTAGCGGGGCACGCACAGATACGCAGTATTTT. Encoded protein: CASSGISGARTDTQYF.

The DNA for the CDR3 is TGTGCCAGCAGTGAAACCGGATTTGGAGATCAGCCCCAGCATTTT. Its translation is CASSETGFGDQPQHF. The V and J genes are TRBV2 and TRBJ1-5; D unclear. The CDR3 runs 15 residues. Trimming removed 2 bases at V and 5 bases at J, with 13 bases between. The germline V gene has CDR1 SNHLY and CDR2 FYNNEI.

The DNA for the CDR3 is TGTGCCAGCAGCCAAGTAGGGAGCACTGAAGCTTTCTTT. Encoded protein: CASSQVGSTEAFF. The gene calls are TRBV3-1 (or the pseudogene TRBV3-2) and TRBJ1-1; unclear D gene. V lost 1 base to trimming and J lost 4 bases, with 7 bases between them. The CDR3 extends over 13 amino acids. Per germline, CDR1 LGHDT and CDR2 YNNKEL (reference sequence).

The chain carries TRBV11-2 and TRBJ2-7; D might be TRBD2 (6 bases). Between the trimmed V and J ends, which lost 7 bases and 1 base, there was a span of 17 bases. The CDR3 runs 15 residues. From germline, CDR1 is SGHAT and CDR2 FQNNGV. The CDR3 sequence: CASTNGLILSYEQYF. In DNA, the CDR3 is TGTGCCAGCACCAATGGACTAATACTTTCCTACGAGCAGTACTTC. Variable domain in full (rest from reference TRBV11-2 and TRBJ2-7): EAGVAQSPRYKIIEKRQSVAFWCNPISGHATLYWYQQILGQGPKLLIQFQNNGVVDDSQLPKDRFSAERLKGVDSTLKIQPAKLEDSAVYLCASTNGLILSYEQYFGPGTRLTVT.

This clone was observed a single time. The rearrangement joins TRBV1 to TRBJ2-1; the D segment call TRBD2 is taken from the table without a DNA check. TRBV1 is labeled a pseudogene. The CDR3 is 16 residues long. The CDR3 loop is CTSSQEKWGRSNEQFF. In nucleotides, the CDR3 is TGCACCAGCAGCCAGGAAAAGTGGGGGAGGAGCAATGAGCAGTTCTTC.

The J gene is TRBJ2-1, the V gene TRBV25-1, with 7 bases identical to TRBD2. Germline CDR1 MGHDK, CDR2 SYGVNS. This CDR3 is built from 15 residues. V gave up 7 bases and J gave up 4 bases; unmatched junction bases: 10. CDR3 residues: CASTGGGSFYNEQFF. For the CDR3, the DNA is TGTGCCAGCACCGGGGGAGGGTCCTTTTACAATGAGCAGTTCTTC.

This chain joins TRBV6-6 and TRBJ1-5; D unresolved. Germline V gene sequence: CDR1 MNHNY, CDR2 SVGAGI (reference sequence). The V and J ends lost 7 bases and 6 bases respectively, with 7 bases between them. The CDR3 is 11 amino acids. The CDR3 is CASTSGQPQHF. CDR3 sequence (DNA): TGTGCCAGCACCTCGGGTCAGCCCCAGCATTTT.

The rearrangement joins TRBV11-2 to TRBJ2-3; 8 nucleotides match TRBD2. CDR1 and CDR2 (germline): SGHAT, FQNNGV. V was clipped by 3 bases and J by 0 bases; unmatched bases: 8. The CDR3 is 17 amino acids. The CDR3 nucleotides are TGTGCCAGCAGCTTGGGGTCACGGGGGGGCAGCACAGATACGCAGTATTTT. As protein: CASSLGSRGGSTDTQYF.

The chain joins TRBV14 to TRBJ2-7; D is undetermined. The CDR3 consists of 14 residues. Germline CDR1 is SGHDN and CDR2 is FVKESK. Trimming removed 4 bases at V and 2 bases at J, with 12 bases between. The CDR3 protein is CASSPYSGTYEQYF. The CDR3 DNA reads TGTGCCAGCAGCCCTTACAGTGGTACCTACGAGCAGTACTTC.

A remark on this clone: The junction departs from germline at one end; a sequencing error may be responsible. The chain is built from TRBV7-7 and TRBJ2-1, with TRBD2 as a possible D gene (5 bases). The CDR3 contains 15 residues. From germline, CDR1 is SSHAT and CDR2 FNYEAQ (reference sequence). DNA for the CDR3: TGTGCTAGCAGCTTGCGAGAGGGCTCCTACAATGAGCAGTTCTTC. Translating it yields CASSLREGSYNEQFF.

A single count supports this clone. An end of the junction does not agree with germline; a read error may underlie this. J is TRBJ2-5 and V is TRBV7-7; D perhaps matches TRBD1 (6 bases). Germline V gene sequence: CDR1 SSHAT, CDR2 FNYEAQ (reference sequence). CDR3 length: 15 residues. The CDR3 loop is CASSFSVLQGETQYF. CDR3 nucleotides: TGTGCTAGCAGCTTCTCGGTTCTCCAGGGGGAGACCCAGTACTTC.

The rearrangement joins TRBV6-6 to TRBJ1-1, with D tentatively TRBD1 (6 bases). The CDR3 extends over 17 amino acids. Trimming shortened V by 5 bases and J by 2 bases, and 21 bases separated the two germline ends. Germline CDR1 is MNHNY and CDR2 is SVGAGI (reference sequence). The CDR3 region has the DNA TGTGCCAGCAGTCCCCAACCCCTGACAGGAGCAAACACTGAAGCTTTCTTT. Residues: CASSPQPLTGANTEAFF.

V gene TRBV13 combines with J gene TRBJ1-2; D unclear. CDR3 size: 14 residues. Trimming shortened V by 0 bases and J by 5 bases, and 10 bases separated the two germline ends. Germline assignment: CDR1 PRHDT and CDR2 FYEKMQ (reference sequence). The CDR3 sequence is CASSLGLSRYGYTF. The CDR3 DNA reads as TGTGCCAGCAGCTTAGGCCTGTCGCGTTATGGCTACACCTTC.

The chain is built from TRBV7-2 and TRBJ2-1; TRBD2 is a possible D gene (5 bases). Per germline, CDR1 SGHTA and CDR2 FQGNSA. V was pared by 3 bases and J by 8 bases, with 8 bases between. This CDR3 comprises 12 residues. The CDR3, as DNA: TGTGCCAGCAGCTTTAGCGATCATGAGCAGTTCTTC. Translated: CASSFSDHEQFF. The full variable domain, in which reference TRBV7-2 and TRBJ2-1 provide the parts outside the CDR3, is GAGVSQSPSNKVTEKGKDVELRCDPISGHTALYWYRQSLGQGLEFLIYFQGNSAPDKSGLPSDRFSAERTGGSVSTLTIQRTQQEDSAVYLCASSFSDHEQFFGPGTRLTVL.

This rearrangement joins TRBV25-1 to TRBJ1-4, with D perhaps matching TRBD1 (6 bases). CDR1 and CDR2 from the germline V gene are MGHDK and SYGVNS. This CDR3 is built from 15 residues. V was pared by 5 bases and J by 2 bases, with 12 bases between. CDR3 sequence reads: CASSRARGTNEKLFF. CDR3 nucleotides: TGTGCCAGCAGTCGCGCCAGGGGTACTAATGAAAAACTGTTTTTT.

The V gene is TRBV4-2, the J gene TRBJ1-1; 8 nucleotides match TRBD1. The CDR3 is made up of 17 amino acids. Germline lookup yields CDR1 LGHNA and CDR2 YNFKEQ. Trimming cost V 3 bases and J 5 bases; bases outside gene matches: 14. CDR3 region: CASSQVDRGFTQTEAFF. The CDR3 DNA reads as TGTGCCAGCAGCCAGGTAGACAGGGGTTTTACTCAAACTGAAGCTTTCTTT.

V gene TRBV6-5 combines with J gene TRBJ2-3; D is unclear. The V end lost 7 bases, the J end lost 6 bases, and 20 bases lay between the germline ends. The CDR3 totals 15 residues. Germline V CDR1 and CDR2: MNHEY, SVGAGI. CDR3 sequence: CASKRAPLKEDTQYF. CDR3 in DNA: TGTGCCAGCAAGAGAGCACCCCTTAAAGAGGATACGCAGTATTTT.

The chain recombines TRBV2 with TRBJ1-1, with a possible D match to TRBD1 (5 bases). This CDR3 is 14 amino acids long. Trimming left V 7 bases short and J 6 bases short, with 18 bases between. In germline, CDR1 is SNHLY, CDR2 FYNNEI. CDR3 residues: CASKPVRAAPEAFF. The CDR3 region has the DNA TGTGCCAGCAAGCCAGTCAGGGCCGCGCCTGAAGCTTTCTTT.

The CDR3 bases are TGCGCCAGCAGCTTGTTAGGCGGTGGAAATGAGCAGTTCTTC. Its protein is CASSLLGGGNEQFF. The chain couples TRBV5-1 to TRBJ2-1, with no clear D. The CDR3 is made up of 14 amino acids. Germline lookup yields CDR1 SGHRS and CDR2 YFSETQ. V lost 1 base and J 7 bases, leaving 12 bases between the germline ends.

CDR3 loop: CSVEVARHGYTF. Here the CDR3 DNA reads TGCAGCGTTGAAGTGGCTAGACATGGCTACACCTTC. This chain joins TRBV29-1 and TRBJ1-2, with no clear D. Trimming shortened V by 1 base and J by 6 bases, and 9 bases separated the two germline ends. The CDR3 sequence is 12 residues long. CDR1 and CDR2 (germline): SQVTM, ANQGSEA.

This chain connects TRBV21-1 to TRBJ2-7; the D segment call TRBD2 is taken from the table without a DNA check. TRBV21-1 is flagged as a pseudogene. The CDR3 runs 13 residues. CDR3 loop: CASSKINGYEQYF. The CDR3, as DNA: TGTGCCAGCAGCAAAATTAACGGCTACGAGCAGTACTTC.